Below, one T cell receptor beta chain is given with its context. Antigen: not known. The data are from a study of T cell responses to AZD1222 COVID-19 vaccine. Notes on the study in general: At baseline, just five to seven AZD1222 recipients tested seropositive.

TCRdb keeps only in-frame clones here, not all; method: immunoSEQ multiplex PCR. Of 100,000 or so clones in the sample, 87% were seen once. The sample consisted of peripheral blood, taken on day 0 of AZD1222 vaccination. The sequence came from an adult in good health.

CDR3 in DNA: TGTGCCAGCAGCTTAGTTGGGGGGGATACGCAGTATTTT. This gives the protein CASSLVGGDTQYF. The chain has TRBV11-3 and TRBJ2-3; D perhaps matches TRBD2 (6 bases). This CDR3 has 13 residues. Trimming stripped 1 base from V and 6 bases from J, with 8 bases between. Germline V gene sequence: CDR1 SGHNT, CDR2 YENEEA.